This TCR beta chain originates from a study of cytomegalovirus exposure and HLA in healthy donors. Across the whole study: In an early release, HLA-typed donors contributed 77 million or so unique TCR sequences.

60 Vbeta and 13 Jbeta primers were used in PCR. Produced via immunoSEQ multiplex PCR; TCRdb's table is partial and in-frame only. Found here are under 250,000 clones, roughly 85% of them singletons; the top ten hold approximately 2.4%. Despite likely unrecorded immune exposures, the donors were nominally healthy at the time of sampling. Germline values: CDR1 MNHEY, CDR2 SMNVEV (reference sequence). The V and J ends lost 6 bases and 7 bases, in that order; junction bases with no gene match: 12. The CDR3 runs 15 residues. This chain links TRBV27 with TRBJ1-5; 7 bases match TRBD1. The specimen sequenced was PBMCs. This TCR came from a woman aged 45-60 years in good health and CMV-seronegative. This CDR3 reads CASRPGAGGVQPQHF. CDR3 sequence (DNA): TGTGCCAGCAGACCCGGAGCAGGGGGTGTGCAGCCCCAGCATTTT.